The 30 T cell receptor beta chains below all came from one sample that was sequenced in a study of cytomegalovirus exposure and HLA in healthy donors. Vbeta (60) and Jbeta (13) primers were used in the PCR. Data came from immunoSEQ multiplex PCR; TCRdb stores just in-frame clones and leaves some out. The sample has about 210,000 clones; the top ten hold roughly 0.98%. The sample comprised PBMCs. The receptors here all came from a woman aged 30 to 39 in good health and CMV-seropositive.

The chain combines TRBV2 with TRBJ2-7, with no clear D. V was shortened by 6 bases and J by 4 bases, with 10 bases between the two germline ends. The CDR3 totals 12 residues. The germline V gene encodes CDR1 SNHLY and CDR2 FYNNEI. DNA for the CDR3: TGTGCCAGCAGCCCTGAGAAGTACGAGCAGTACTTC. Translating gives CASSPEKYEQYF.

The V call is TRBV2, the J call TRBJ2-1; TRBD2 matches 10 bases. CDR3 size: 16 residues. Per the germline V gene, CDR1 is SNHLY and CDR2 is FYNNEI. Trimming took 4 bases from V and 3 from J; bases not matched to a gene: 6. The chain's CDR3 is CASSVTSGNLYNEQFF. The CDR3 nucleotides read TGTGCCAGCAGTGTAACTAGCGGGAACCTCTACAATGAGCAGTTCTTC.

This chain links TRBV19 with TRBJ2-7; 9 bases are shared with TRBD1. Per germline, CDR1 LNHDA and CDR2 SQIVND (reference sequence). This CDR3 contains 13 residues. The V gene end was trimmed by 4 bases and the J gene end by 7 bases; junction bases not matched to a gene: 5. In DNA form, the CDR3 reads TGTGCCAGTAGTAGTAAGACAGGGGGAGAGCAGTACTTC. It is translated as CASSSKTGGEQYF.

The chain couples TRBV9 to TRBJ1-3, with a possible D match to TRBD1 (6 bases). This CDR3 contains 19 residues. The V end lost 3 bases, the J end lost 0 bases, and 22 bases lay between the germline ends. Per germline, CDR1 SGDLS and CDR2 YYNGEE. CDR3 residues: CASSAELGRQASSGNTIYF. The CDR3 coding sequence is TGTGCCAGCAGCGCCGAGCTGGGAAGACAGGCCAGCTCTGGAAACACCATATATTTT.

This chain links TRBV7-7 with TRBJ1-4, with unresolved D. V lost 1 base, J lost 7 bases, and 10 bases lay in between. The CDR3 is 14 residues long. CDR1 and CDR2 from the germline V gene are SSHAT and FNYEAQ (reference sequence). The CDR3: CASSLGVGVEKLFF. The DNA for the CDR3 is TGTGCCAGCAGCTTAGGGGTCGGGGTTGAAAAACTGTTTTTT.

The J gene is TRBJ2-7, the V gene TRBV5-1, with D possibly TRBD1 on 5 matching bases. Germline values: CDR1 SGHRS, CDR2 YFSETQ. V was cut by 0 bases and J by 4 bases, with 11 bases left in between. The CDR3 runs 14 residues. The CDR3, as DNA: TGCGCCAGCAGCTTGGCGGTGGGGCGGTACGAGCAGTACTTC. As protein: CASSLAVGRYEQYF. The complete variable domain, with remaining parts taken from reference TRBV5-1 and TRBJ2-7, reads KAGVTQTPRYLIKTRGQQVTLSCSPISGHRSVSWYQQTPGQGLQFLFEYFSETQRNKGNFPGRFSGRQFSNSRSEMNVSTLELGDSALYLCASSLAVGRYEQYFGPGTRLTVT.

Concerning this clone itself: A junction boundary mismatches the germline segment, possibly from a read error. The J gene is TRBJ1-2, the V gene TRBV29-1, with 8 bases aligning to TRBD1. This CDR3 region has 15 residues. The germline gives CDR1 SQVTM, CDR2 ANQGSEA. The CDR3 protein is CSAYKPGQENYGHTF. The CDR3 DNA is TGCAGCGCCTATAAGCCGGGACAGGAAAACTATGGCCACACCTTC.

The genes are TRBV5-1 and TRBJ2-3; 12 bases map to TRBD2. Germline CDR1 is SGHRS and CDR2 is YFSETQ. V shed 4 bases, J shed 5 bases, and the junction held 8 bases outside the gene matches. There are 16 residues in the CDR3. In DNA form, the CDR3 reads TGCGCCAGCAGCCAGCTAGCGGGGGGGCCCGTAGATACGCAGTATTTT. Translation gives CASSQLAGGPVDTQYF.

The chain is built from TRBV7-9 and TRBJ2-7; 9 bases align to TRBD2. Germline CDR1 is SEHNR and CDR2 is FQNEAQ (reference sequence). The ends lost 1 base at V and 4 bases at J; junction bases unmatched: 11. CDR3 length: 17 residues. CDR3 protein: CASSLVRRSGRYYEQYF. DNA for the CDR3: TGTGCCAGCAGCTTAGTAAGGCGCAGCGGGAGGTATTACGAGCAGTACTTC.

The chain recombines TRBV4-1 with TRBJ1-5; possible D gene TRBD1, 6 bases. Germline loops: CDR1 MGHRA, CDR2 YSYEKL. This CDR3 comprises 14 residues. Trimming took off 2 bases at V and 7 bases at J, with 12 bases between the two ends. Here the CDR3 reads CASSQNRDNQPQHF. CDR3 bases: TGCGCCAGCAGCCAAAACCGGGACAACCAGCCCCAGCATTTT.

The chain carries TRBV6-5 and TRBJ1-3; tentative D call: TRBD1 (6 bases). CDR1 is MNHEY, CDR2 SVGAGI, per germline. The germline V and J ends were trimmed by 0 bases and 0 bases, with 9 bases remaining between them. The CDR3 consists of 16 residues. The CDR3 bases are TGTGCCAGCAGTTACTCGTGGACAGTCTCTGGAAACACCATATATTTT. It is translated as CASSYSWTVSGNTIYF.

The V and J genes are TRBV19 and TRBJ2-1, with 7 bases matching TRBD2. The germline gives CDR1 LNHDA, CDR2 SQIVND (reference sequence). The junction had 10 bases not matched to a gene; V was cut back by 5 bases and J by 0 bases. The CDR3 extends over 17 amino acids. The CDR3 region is CASSSPASGSSYNEQFF. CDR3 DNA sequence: TGTGCCAGTAGTTCCCCGGCTAGCGGAAGCTCCTACAATGAGCAGTTCTTC.

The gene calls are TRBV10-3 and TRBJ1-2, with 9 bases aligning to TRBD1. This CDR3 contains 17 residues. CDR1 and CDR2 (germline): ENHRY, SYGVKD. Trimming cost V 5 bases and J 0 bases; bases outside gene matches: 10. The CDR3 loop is CAISPKQGATANYGYTF. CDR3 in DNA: TGTGCCATCAGTCCTAAACAGGGGGCCACAGCTAACTATGGCTACACCTTC.

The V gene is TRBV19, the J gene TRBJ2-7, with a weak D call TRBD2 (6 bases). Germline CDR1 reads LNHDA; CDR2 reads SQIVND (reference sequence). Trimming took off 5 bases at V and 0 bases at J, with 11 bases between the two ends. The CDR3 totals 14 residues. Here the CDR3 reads CASSWDGSSYEQYF. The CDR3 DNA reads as TGTGCCAGTAGTTGGGACGGGAGCTCCTACGAGCAGTACTTC.

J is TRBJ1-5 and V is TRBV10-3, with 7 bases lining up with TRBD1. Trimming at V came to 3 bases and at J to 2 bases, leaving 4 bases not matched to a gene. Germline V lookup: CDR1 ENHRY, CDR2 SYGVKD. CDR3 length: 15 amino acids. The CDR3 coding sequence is TGTGCCATCAGTGATAATGGACAGGGCAATCAGCCCCAGCATTTT. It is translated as CAISDNGQGNQPQHF.

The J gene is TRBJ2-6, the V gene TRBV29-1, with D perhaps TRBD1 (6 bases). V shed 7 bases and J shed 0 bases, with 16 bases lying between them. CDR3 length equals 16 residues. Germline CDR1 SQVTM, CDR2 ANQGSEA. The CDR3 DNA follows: TGCAGCGCTCTGGGGGCCTCGTACTCTGGGGCCAACGTCCTGACTTTC. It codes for CSALGASYSGANVLTF.

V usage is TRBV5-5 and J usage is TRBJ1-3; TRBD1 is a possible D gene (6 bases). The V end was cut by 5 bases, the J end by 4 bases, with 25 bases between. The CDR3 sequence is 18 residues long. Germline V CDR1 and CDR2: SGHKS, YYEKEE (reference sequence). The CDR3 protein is CASSLLYLGGAGGNTIYF. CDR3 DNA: TGTGCCAGCAGTCTACTCTACCTTGGGGGGGCAGGAGGAAACACCATATATTTT.

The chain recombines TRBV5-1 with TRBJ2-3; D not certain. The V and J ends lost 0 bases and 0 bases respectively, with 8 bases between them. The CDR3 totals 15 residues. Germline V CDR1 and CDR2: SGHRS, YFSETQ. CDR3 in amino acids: CASSLGLTSTDTQYF. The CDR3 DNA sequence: TGCGCCAGCAGCTTGGGACTCACTAGCACAGATACGCAGTATTTT.

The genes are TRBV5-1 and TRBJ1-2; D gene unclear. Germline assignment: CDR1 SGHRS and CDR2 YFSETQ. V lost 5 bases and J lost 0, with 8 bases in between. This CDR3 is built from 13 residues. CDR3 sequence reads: CASRQTANYGYTF. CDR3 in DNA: TGCGCCAGCAGGCAGACTGCTAACTATGGCTACACCTTC. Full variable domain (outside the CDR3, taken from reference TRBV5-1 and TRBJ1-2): KAGVTQTPRYLIKTRGQQVTLSCSPISGHRSVSWYQQTPGQGLQFLFEYFSETQRNKGNFPGRFSGRQFSNSRSEMNVSTLELGDSALYLCASRQTANYGYTFGSGTRLTVV.

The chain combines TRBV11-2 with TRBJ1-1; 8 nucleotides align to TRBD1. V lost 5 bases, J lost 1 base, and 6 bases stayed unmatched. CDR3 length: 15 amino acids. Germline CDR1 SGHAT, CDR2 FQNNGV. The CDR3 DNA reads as TGTGCCAGCAGCGATCAGGGGGCGCGGAACACTGAAGCTTTCTTT. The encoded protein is CASSDQGARNTEAFF.

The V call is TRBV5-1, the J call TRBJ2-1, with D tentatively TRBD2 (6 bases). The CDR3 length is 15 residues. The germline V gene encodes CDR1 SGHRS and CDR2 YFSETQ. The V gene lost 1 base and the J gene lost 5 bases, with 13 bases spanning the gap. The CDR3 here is CASSLIADQNNEQFF. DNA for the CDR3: TGCGCCAGCAGCTTGATAGCGGACCAGAACAATGAGCAGTTCTTC.

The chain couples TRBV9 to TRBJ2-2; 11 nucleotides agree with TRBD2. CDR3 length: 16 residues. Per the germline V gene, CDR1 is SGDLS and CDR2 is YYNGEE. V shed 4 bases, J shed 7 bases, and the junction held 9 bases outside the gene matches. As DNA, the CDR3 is TGTGCCAGCAGCCTTGGACTAGCGGGCGCCATCGGGGAGCTGTTTTTT. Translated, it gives CASSLGLAGAIGELFF.

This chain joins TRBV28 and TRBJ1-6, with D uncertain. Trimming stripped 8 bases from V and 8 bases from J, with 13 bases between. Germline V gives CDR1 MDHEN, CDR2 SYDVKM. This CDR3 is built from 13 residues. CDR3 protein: CASFGPADSPLHF. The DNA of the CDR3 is TGTGCCAGCTTTGGCCCCGCGGATTCACCCCTCCACTTT.

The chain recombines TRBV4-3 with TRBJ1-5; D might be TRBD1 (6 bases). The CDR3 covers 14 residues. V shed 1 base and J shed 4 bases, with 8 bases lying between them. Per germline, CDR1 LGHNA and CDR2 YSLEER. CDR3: CASSQAQGNQPQHF. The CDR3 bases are TGCGCCAGCAGCCAAGCACAGGGAAATCAGCCCCAGCATTTT.

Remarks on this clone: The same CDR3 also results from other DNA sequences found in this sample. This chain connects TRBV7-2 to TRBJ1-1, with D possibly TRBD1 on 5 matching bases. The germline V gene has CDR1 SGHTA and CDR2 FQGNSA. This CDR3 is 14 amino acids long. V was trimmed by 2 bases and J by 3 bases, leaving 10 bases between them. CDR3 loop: CASSLQGGDTEAFF. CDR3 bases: TGTGCCAGCAGCTTACAGGGCGGGGACACTGAAGCTTTCTTT.

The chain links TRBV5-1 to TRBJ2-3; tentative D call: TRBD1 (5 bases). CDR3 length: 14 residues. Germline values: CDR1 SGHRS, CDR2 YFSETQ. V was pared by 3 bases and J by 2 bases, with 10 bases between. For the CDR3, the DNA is TGCGCCAGCAGCTGGCAGGGATTCACAGATACGCAGTATTTT. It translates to CASSWQGFTDTQYF.

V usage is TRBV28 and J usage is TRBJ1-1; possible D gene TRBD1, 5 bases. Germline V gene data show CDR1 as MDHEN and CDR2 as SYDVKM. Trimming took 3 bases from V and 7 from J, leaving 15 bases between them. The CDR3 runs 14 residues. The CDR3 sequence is CASSLRRRGGEAFF. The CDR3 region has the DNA TGTGCCAGCAGTTTGAGACGGAGGGGTGGTGAAGCTTTCTTT.

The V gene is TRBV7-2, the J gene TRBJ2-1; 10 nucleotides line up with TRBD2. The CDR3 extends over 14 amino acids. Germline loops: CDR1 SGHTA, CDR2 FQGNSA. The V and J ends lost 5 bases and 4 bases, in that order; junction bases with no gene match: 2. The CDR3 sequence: CASSPLAGYNEQFF. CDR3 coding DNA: TGTGCCAGCAGCCCACTAGCGGGGTACAATGAGCAGTTCTTC.

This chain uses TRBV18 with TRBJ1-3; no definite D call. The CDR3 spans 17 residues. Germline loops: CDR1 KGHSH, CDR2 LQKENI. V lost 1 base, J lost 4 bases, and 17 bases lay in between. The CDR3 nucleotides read TGTGCCAGCTCACCACGGGCGGGAGTCGCTCGCGGAAACACCATATATTTT. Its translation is CASSPRAGVARGNTIYF.

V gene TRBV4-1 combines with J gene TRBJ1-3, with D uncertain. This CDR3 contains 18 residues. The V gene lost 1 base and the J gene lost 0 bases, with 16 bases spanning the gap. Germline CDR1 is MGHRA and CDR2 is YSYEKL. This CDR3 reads CASSQVEVYSRSGNTIYF. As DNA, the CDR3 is TGCGCCAGCAGCCAAGTTGAAGTTTACAGCCGCTCTGGAAACACCATATATTTT.